This T cell receptor beta chain was captured in a study of cytomegalovirus exposure and HLA in healthy donors. This CDR3 spans 14 amino acids. CDR1 and CDR2 from the germline V gene are MDHEN and SYDVKM. V shed 7 bases, J shed 1 base, and the junction held 4 bases outside the gene matches. Profiled with immunoSEQ multiplex PCR; TCRdb holds only in-frame clones, not every one. The sample carries about 74,000 clones, 94% recorded once. The clonotype originates from a man younger than 35 in good health and CMV-seropositive. V usage is TRBV28 and J usage is TRBJ2-7, with 10 bases that match TRBD2. Sequencing was done on a sample of PBMCs. The CDR3 region has the DNA TGTGCCAGCATAGTAGCGGGAGGATCCTACGAGCAGTACTTC. It codes for CASIVAGGSYEQYF.